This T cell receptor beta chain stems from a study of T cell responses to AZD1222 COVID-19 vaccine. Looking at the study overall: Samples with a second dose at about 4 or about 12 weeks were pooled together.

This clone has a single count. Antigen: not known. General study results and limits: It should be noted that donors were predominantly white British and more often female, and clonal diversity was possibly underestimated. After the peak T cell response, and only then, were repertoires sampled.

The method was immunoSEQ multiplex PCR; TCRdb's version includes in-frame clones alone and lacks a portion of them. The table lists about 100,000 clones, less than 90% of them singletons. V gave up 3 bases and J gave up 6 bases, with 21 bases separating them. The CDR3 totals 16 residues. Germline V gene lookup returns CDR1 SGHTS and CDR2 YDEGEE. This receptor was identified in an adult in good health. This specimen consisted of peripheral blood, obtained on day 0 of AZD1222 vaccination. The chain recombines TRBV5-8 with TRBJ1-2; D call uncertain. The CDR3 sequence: CASSSQRSGSPDGYTF. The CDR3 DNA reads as TGTGCCAGCAGCTCGCAAAGGTCTGGCTCCCCTGATGGCTACACCTTC. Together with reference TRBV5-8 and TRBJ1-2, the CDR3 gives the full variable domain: EAGVTQSPTHLIKTRGQQATLRCSPISGHTSVYWYQQALGLGLQFLLWYDEGEERNRGNFPPRFSGRQFPNYSSELNVNALELEDSALYLCASSSQRSGSPDGYTFGSGTRLTVV.